This T cell receptor beta chain was captured by sequencing in a study of CD8+ T cells in alopecia areata. The CDR3 loop spans 17 amino acids. Germline V gene sequence: CDR1 SGHRS, CDR2 YFSETQ. V was trimmed by 0 bases and J by 0 bases, leaving 10 bases between them. The sample's treatment: oral pan-JAK inhibitor, 5-10 mg twice daily. RNA, once extracted, was reverse transcribed into cDNA for use as the sequencing template. Profiling relied on immunoSEQ multiplex PCR, and the TCRdb table lists in-frame clones only, not all of them. In the table there are roughly 100,000 clones, about nine tenths of which are singletons.

V gene TRBV5-1 combines with J gene TRBJ2-6, with D possibly TRBD2 on 5 matching bases. The receptor was isolated from a human donor with alopecia areata. The specimen comprised CD8+ T cells sorted from blood, sampled at approximately week 34, from a patient treated with tofacitinib. As DNA, the CDR3 is TGCGCCAGCAGCTTGGTCGGGGTTCACTCTGGGGCCAACGTCCTGACTTTC. As protein: CASSLVGVHSGANVLTF.